The clone carrying this TCR beta chain was detected a few times. The antigen is not known. For TCR beta, libraries came from iRepertoire HTBI primers and Arm-PCR of CDR3 regions. TCRdb reanalysed the multiplex PCR reads using MiXCR and keeps one entry per CDR3 protein. The table shows about 430,000 distinct CDR3 sequences, with 21% occurring only once. V was clipped by 7 bases and J by 0 bases, with 15 bases between them. This CDR3 is 16 amino acids long. The germline CDR1 and CDR2 sequences are MNHNS and SASEGT. This entry comes from a study of regulatory T cells in long-lasting Graves disease. At the level of the study: With positive TSH receptor antibodies and over 5 years of antithyroid drugs, Graves' disease was considered persistent.

Study-level results: Persistent Graves' disease cases displayed lower TCR diversity than newly diagnosed ones. New patients shared fewer public clonotypes (around 980) than persistent patients did (fewer than 3,000). There was favoring of TRBV28, TRBJ1-2 and TRBJ2-5 in persistent disease.

This sample's time point: persistent/refractory GD, antithyroid drugs over 5 years with positive TRAb. There was RNA extracted from PBMCs, and the TCR library was made from it. The chain links TRBV6-1 to TRBJ2-2, with D perhaps matching TRBD1 (6 bases). The origin of this receptor is a female donor with Graves disease. The source was peripheral blood mononuclear cells (PBMCs), collected when the disease was refractory, from a patient treated with antithyroid drugs. This CDR3 reads CASKDLTGSNTGELFF. Written as DNA, the CDR3 is TGTGCCAGCAAGGACCTGACAGGCTCGAACACCGGGGAGCTGTTTTTT.